This TCR beta chain stems from a study of T cell responses to AZD1222 COVID-19 vaccine. Study context: Second doses that came at about 4 or about 12 weeks were put together.

The assay was immunoSEQ multiplex PCR, and TCRdb's table has in-frame clones only and misses some. The sample includes roughly 150,000 clones, around 90% of them seen just once. Broader study findings: The study reported that nearly half of spike-specific TCRs target unmutated variant regions. A mostly white British donor set with more females was recruited, and clonal diversity was possibly underestimated. The CD4 TCRs associated with vaccination extended across spike and predominated at 160-218 and 743-854.

With respect to this clone: Its antigen remains unidentified.

The sequence was obtained from an adult in good health. Sequencing was performed on peripheral blood, taken on day 0 of AZD1222 vaccination.

In DNA, the CDR3 is TGCGCCAGCAGCCCGGGGACAGGGGCAGGGTCGGATCAGCCCCAGCATTTT. Its translation: CASSPGTGAGSDQPQHF. The rearrangement uses TRBV4-3 and TRBJ1-5, with 10 bases lining up with TRBD1. The CDR3 sequence is 17 residues long. Germline V gene data show CDR1 as LGHNA and CDR2 as YSLEER. The trim removed 4 bases at V and 5 bases at J, leaving 11 bases unmatched.